This is a list of T cell receptor beta chains from one sample in a study of beta chain features in type 1 diabetes. The repertoire was sequenced with immunoSEQ multiplex PCR; TCRdb's copy has only in-frame clones and lacks some. The repertoire includes 400,000 or so clones, 8.5% to 10% of them detected once, and less than 0.65% sits in the top ten. Sequencing was carried out using central memory CD4+ T cells from blood. These receptors were obtained from a man between 25 and 39 years old with type 1 diabetes. Each CDR3 is given with its conserved first and last residue. D genes are given only for firm matches. The size entry is marked missing in some rows and otherwise reads once, few, many or a size class.

V gene,J gene,D gene,clone size,CDR3 protein,CDR3 DNA
TRBV4-1,TRBJ2-2,.,few,CASSQRSRGGGTGELFF,TGCGCCAGCAGCCAGAGATCTAGAGGGGGAGGCACCGGGGAGCTGTTTTTT
TRBV2,TRBJ2-2,.,many,CASRGSFRFELFF,TGTGCCAGCAGGGGGTCGTTTAGGTTTGAGCTGTTTTTT
TRBV15,TRBJ2-5,.,.,CATSRDSETQYF,TGTGCCACCAGCAGAGATTCAGAGACCCAGTACTTC
TRBV18,TRBJ2-5,TRBD2,few,CASSATSGREQTQYF,TGTGCCAGCTCGGCAACTAGCGGGAGGGAGCAGACCCAGTACTTC
TRBV19,TRBJ1-5,.,.,CASSGARDGNQPQHF,TGTGCCAGTAGCGGAGCTCGGGATGGGAATCAGCCCCAGCATTTT
TRBV18,TRBJ2-7,TRBD2,few,CASSPARTSSYEQYF,TGTGCCAGCTCACCAGCCAGGACTAGTTCCTACGAGCAGTACTTC
TRBV10-3,TRBJ1-4,TRBD1,few,CAISAQGDEKLFF,TGTGCCATCAGTGCACAGGGGGATGAAAAACTGTTTTTT
TRBV4-3,TRBJ2-3,.,.,CASISYADTQYF,TGCGCCAGCATCTCATATGCAGATACGCAGTATTTT
TRBV7-9,TRBJ2-5,.,.,CASSLFLETQYF,TGTGCCAGCAGCTTATTCCTAGAGACCCAGTACTTC
TRBV28,TRBJ2-1,.,.,CASSLKGYEQFF,TGTGCCAGCAGTTTGAAGGGCTATGAGCAGTTCTTC
TRBV5-1,TRBJ2-3,.,.,CASNRWGTDTQYF,TGCGCCAGCAATCGTTGGGGCACAGATACGCAGTATTTT
TRBV6-5,TRBJ1-5,TRBD1,few,CASSYPGTGNQPQHF,TGTGCCAGCAGCTACCCCGGGACAGGGAATCAGCCCCAGCATTTT
TRBV5-1,TRBJ1-2,TRBD1,.,CASSSGQATGYTF,TGCGCCAGCAGCTCGGGACAGGCCACGGGCTACACCTTC
TRBV28,TRBJ2-1,.,.,CASSIRETNEQFF,TGTGCCAGCAGCATTAGGGAGACGAATGAGCAGTTCTTC
TRBV4-3,TRBJ2-6,TRBD1,.,CASSQDGQGPSTFSGANVLTF,TGCGCCAGCAGCCAAGATGGACAGGGCCCCTCCACCTTCTCTGGGGCCAACGTCCTGACTTTC
TRBV29-1,TRBJ2-6,.,few,CSVFEGSGANVLTF,TGCAGCGTATTCGAGGGCTCTGGGGCCAACGTCCTGACTTTC
TRBV28,TRBJ2-2,TRBD1,few,CASKMGRTGSTGELFF,TGTGCCAGCAAAATGGGGCGGACAGGGAGCACCGGGGAGCTGTTTTTT
TRBV27,TRBJ1-1,.,few,CASSLAGGEAFF,TGTGCCAGCAGTTTAGCTGGGGGTGAAGCTTTCTTT
TRBV4-3,TRBJ2-1,.,.,CASSQGPGRSYNEQFF,TGCGCCAGCAGCCAAGGCCCGGGCCGATCCTACAATGAGCAGTTCTTC
TRBV5-1,TRBJ2-3,TRBD2,.,CASSLGSSGRSTDTQYF,TGCGCCAGCAGCTTGGGGTCTAGCGGGAGGAGCACAGATACGCAGTATTTT
TRBV28,TRBJ2-1,TRBD2,.,CASSVRTSGTNEQFF,TGTGCCAGCAGTGTCCGGACTAGCGGGACCAATGAGCAGTTCTTC
TRBV7-2,TRBJ2-5,.,few,CASSDSEETQYF,TGTGCCAGCAGCGACAGCGAAGAGACCCAGTACTTC
TRBV5-1,TRBJ2-7,TRBD1,many,CASSPGTGGNEQYF,TGCGCCAGCAGCCCTGGGACAGGGGGCAACGAGCAGTACTTC
TRBV25-1,TRBJ2-7,.,few,CASSDARATSYEQYF,TGTGCCAGCAGTGACGCGCGGGCTACCTCCTACGAGCAGTACTTC
TRBV2,TRBJ1-1,.,.,CAISRRSAEAFF,TGTGCCATCTCACGTCGAAGCGCTGAAGCTTTCTTT
TRBV7-9,TRBJ2-2,.,many,CASSFGGGVTGELFF,TGTGCCAGCAGCTTTGGGGGAGGAGTGACCGGGGAGCTGTTTTTT
TRBV19,TRBJ1-5,.,.,CASSLQGSAQPQHF,TGTGCCAGTAGTCTCCAGGGTTCGGCTCAGCCCCAGCATTTT
TRBV19,TRBJ2-5,.,.,CATGGGGAETQYF,TGTGCCACCGGGGGAGGGGGTGCAGAGACCCAGTACTTC
TRBV4-3,TRBJ1-4,.,.,CASSQGGYGNEKLFF,TGCGCCAGCAGCCAAGGGGGCTATGGTAATGAAAAACTGTTTTTT
TRBV19,TRBJ1-2,TRBD1,.,CASTMTGADYGYTF,TGTGCCAGTACCATGACAGGGGCCGACTATGGCTACACCTTC
TRBV7-2,TRBJ2-4,.,.,CASSLPGENIQYF,TGTGCCAGCAGCTTACCGGGGGAAAACATTCAGTACTTC
TRBV1,TRBJ1-1,.,.,CTSSQGPGSEDTEAFF,TGCACCAGCAGCCAAGGCCCAGGCTCAGAGGACACTGAAGCTTTCTTT
TRBV9,TRBJ2-7,TRBD2,.,CASSVGAGGPNGYEQYF,TGTGCCAGCAGCGTAGGAGCGGGAGGGCCGAATGGCTACGAGCAGTACTTC
TRBV5-1,TRBJ1-1,.,few,CASSSNTGSEAFF,TGCGCCAGCAGCTCGAACACAGGGAGTGAAGCTTTCTTT
TRBV7-2,TRBJ1-2,.,few,CASTVNLGGYTF,TGTGCCAGCACCGTGAATTTGGGTGGCTACACCTTC
TRBV15,TRBJ2-1,.,many,CATSRDPASGDEQFF,TGTGCCACCAGCAGAGATCCGGCCTCGGGGGATGAGCAGTTCTTC
TRBV7-8,TRBJ2-7,TRBD2,few,CASSLDGGRAGEQYF,TGTGCCAGCAGCTTAGATGGCGGGAGGGCGGGCGAGCAGTACTTC
TRBV7-6,TRBJ2-1,.,many,CASSLGNWLEQFF,TGTGCCAGCAGCTTAGGAAATTGGTTAGAGCAGTTCTTC
TRBV27,TRBJ2-5,TRBD2,few,CASHNSGAETQYF,TGTGCCAGCCATAATAGCGGGGCAGAGACCCAGTACTTC
TRBV5-1,TRBJ2-1,.,.,CASIRNNEQFF,TGCGCCAGCATCAGAAACAATGAGCAGTTCTTC
TRBV6-1,TRBJ2-3,.,.,CASSEMWAGGFPDTQYF,TGTGCCAGCAGTGAAATGTGGGCAGGGGGGTTCCCAGATACGCAGTATTTT
TRBV18,TRBJ2-3,.,many,CASSPRVADTQYF,TGTGCCAGCTCACCGCGAGTTGCAGATACGCAGTATTTT
TRBV5-5,TRBJ2-2,TRBD2,few,CASSLFGGRAAGELFF,TGTGCCAGCAGCTTGTTTGGCGGGAGGGCCGCCGGGGAGCTGTTTTTT
TRBV6-6,TRBJ2-7,.,.,CASQRGQLHEQYF,TGTGCCAGTCAGCGTGGACAGCTCCACGAGCAGTACTTC
TRBV7-2,TRBJ2-1,TRBD2,many,CASSLLGSGRSGNEQFF,TGTGCCAGCAGCTTATTAGGGAGCGGGAGGTCGGGAAATGAGCAGTTCTTC
TRBV6-1,TRBJ2-5,TRBD1,few,CASSEFGTVGSKTQYF,TGTGCCAGCAGTGAATTCGGGACAGTAGGTTCGAAGACCCAGTACTTC
TRBV7-9,TRBJ1-4,.,few,CASSLTSGGEKLFF,TGTGCCAGCAGCTTAACATCCGGAGGGGAAAAACTGTTTTTT